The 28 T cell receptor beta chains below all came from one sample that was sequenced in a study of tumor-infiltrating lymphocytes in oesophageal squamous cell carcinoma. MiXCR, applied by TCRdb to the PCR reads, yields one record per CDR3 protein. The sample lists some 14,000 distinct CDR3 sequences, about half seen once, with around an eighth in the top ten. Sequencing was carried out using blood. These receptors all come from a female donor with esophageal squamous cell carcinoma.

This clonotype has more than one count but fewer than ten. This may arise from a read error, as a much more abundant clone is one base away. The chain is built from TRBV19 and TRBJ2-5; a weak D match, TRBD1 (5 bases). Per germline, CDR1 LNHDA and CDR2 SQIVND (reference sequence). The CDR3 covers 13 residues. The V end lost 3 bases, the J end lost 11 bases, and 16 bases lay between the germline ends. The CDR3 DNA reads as TGTGCCAGTAGTATGCTAAGGGGTAATGAGCAGTACTTC. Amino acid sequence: CASSMLRGNEQYF.

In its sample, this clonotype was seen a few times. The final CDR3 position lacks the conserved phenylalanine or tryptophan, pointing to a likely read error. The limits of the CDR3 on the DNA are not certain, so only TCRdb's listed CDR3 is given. CDR3 residues: CASTLPGSNYGYTFGS. V is TRBV28 and J is TRBJ2-1. The CDR3 region is 16 residues in length, termini included. Germline values: CDR1 MDHEN, CDR2 SYDVKM.

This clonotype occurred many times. This chain's CDR3 is CASSLARGGHRELFF. CDR3 nucleotide sequence: TGTGCCAGCAGCTTGGCTAGGGGGGGCCACCGGGAGCTGTTTTTT. The gene calls are TRBV5-6 and TRBJ2-2, with D perhaps TRBD2 (7 bases). Between the trimmed V and J ends, which lost 0 bases and 9 bases, there was a span of 15 bases. CDR3 length: 15 amino acids. Germline CDR1 reads SGHDT; CDR2 reads YYEEEE.

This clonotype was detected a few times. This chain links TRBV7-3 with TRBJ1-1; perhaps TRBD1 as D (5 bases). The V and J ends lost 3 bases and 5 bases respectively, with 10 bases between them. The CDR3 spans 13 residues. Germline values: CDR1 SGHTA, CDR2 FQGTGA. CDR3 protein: CASSFGGGTEAFF. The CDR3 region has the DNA TGTGCCAGCAGCTTTGGGGGGGGGACTGAAGCTTTCTTT.

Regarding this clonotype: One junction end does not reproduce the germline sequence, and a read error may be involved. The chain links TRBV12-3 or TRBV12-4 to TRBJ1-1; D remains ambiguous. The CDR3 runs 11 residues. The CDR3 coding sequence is TGTGCCAGCAGTTCGAGACTTGAAGCTTCCTTT. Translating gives CASSSRLEASF.

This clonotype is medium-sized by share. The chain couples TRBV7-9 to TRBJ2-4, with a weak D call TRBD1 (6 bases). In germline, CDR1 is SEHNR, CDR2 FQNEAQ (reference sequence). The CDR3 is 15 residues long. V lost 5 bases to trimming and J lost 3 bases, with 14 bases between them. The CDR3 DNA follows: TGTGCCAGCAGCCCTGGACAGTTAGACAAAAACATTCAGTACTTC. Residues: CASSPGQLDKNIQYF.

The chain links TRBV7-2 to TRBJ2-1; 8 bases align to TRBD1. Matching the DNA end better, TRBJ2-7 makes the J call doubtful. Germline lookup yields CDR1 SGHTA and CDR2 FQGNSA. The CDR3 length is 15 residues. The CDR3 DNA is TGTGCCAGCAGCGAATCGGGACAGGCTTCCTACGAGCAGTACTTC. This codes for CASSESGQASYEQYF.

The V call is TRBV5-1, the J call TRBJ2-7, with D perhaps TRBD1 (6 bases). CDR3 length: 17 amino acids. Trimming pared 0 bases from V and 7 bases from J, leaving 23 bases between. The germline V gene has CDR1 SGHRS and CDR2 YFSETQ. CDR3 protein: CASSLAVVPGVYNEQYF. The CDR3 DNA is TGCGCCAGCAGCTTGGCCGTAGTCCCAGGGGTCTACAATGAGCAGTACTTC.

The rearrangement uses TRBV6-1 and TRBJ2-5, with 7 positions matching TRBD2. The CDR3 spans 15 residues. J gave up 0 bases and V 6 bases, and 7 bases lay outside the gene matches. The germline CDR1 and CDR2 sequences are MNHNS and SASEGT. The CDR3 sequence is CASRGREDYQETQYF. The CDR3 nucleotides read TGTGCCAGCAGAGGGAGGGAGGACTACCAAGAGACCCAGTACTTC.

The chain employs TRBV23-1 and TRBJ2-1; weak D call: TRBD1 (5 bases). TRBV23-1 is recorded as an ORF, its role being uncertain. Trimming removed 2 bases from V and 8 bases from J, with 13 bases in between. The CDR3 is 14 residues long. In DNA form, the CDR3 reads TGCGCCAGCAGTCAAGCCAGGGCCGTTGATGAGCAGTTCTTC. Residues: CASSQARAVDEQFF.

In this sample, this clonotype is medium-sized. CDR3 residues: CASTSGGETQYF. CDR3 coding DNA: TGTGCCAGCACTAGCGGGGGAGAGACCCAGTACTTC. The chain couples TRBV6-1 to TRBJ2-5, with TRBD2 matching 10 bases. V was clipped by 7 bases and J by 4 bases; unmatched bases: 0. CDR1 is MNHNS and CDR2 is SASEGT in the germline V gene. The CDR3 runs 12 residues.

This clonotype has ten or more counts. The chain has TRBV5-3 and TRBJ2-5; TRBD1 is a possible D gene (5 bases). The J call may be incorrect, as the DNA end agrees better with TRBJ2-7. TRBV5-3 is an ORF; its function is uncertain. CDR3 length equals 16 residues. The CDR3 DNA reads TGTGCCAGAAGCATCGGACACTACATCCCACCTTACGAGCAGTACTTC. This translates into CARSIGHYIPPYEQYF.

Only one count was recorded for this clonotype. CDR3 sequence (DNA): TGTGCCAGCAGCCTCAGGACTAGCGAGGGACGCACCGGGGAGCTGTTTTTT. As protein: CASSLRTSEGRTGELFF. The chain carries TRBV7-9 and TRBJ2-2; 9 bases align to TRBD2. CDR1 and CDR2 from the germline V gene are SEHNR and FQNEAQ (reference sequence). This CDR3 spans 17 amino acids. V trimming: 5 bases; J trimming: 4 bases; junction bases outside the gene matches: 11. The entire variable domain, with the rest obtained from reference TRBV7-9 and TRBJ2-2, is as follows: DTGVSQNPRHKITKRGQNVTFRCDPISEHNRLYWYRQTLGQGPEFLTYFQNEAQLEKSRLLSDRFSAERPKGSFSTLEIQRTEQGDSAMYLCASSLRTSEGRTGELFFGEGSRLTVL.

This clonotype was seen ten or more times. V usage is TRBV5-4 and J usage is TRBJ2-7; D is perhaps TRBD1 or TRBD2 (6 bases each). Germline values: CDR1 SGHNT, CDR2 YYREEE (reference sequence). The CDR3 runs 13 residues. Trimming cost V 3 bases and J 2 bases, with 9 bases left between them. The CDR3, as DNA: TGTGCCAGCAGCTCAAGGGGGGCCTACGAGCAGTACTTC. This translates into CASSSRGAYEQYF. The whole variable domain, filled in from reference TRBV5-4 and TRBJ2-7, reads ETGVTQSPTHLIKTRGQQVTLRCSSQSGHNTVSWYQQALGQGPQFIFQYYREEENGRGNFPPRFSGLQFPNYSSELNVNALELDDSALYLCASSSRGAYEQYFGPGTRLTVT.

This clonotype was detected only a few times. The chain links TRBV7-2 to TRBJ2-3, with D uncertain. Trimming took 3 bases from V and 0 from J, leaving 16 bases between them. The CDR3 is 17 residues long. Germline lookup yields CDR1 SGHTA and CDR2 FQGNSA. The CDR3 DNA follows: TGTGCCAGCAGCTTTTACGTCAGCTCTCTCAGCACAGATACGCAGTATTTT. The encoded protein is CASSFYVSSLSTDTQYF.

Here the CDR3 DNA reads TGTGCCAGCAGCCCTGGGACTAGCGGGAGGTCCTACGAGCAGTACTTC. Amino acid sequence: CASSPGTSGRSYEQYF. The genes are TRBV11-2 and TRBJ2-7; 15 nucleotides agree with TRBD2. Trimming took 5 bases from V and 1 from J; bases not matched to a gene: 3. Germline CDR1 and CDR2: SGHAT and FQNNGV. This CDR3 is built from 16 residues.

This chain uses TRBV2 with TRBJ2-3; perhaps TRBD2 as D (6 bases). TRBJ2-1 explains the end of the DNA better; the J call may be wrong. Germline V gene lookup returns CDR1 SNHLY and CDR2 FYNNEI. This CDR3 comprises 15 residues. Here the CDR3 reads CASSGDFPYTDTQFF. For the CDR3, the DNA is TGTGCCAGCAGCGGGGACTTCCCCTACACAGATACGCAGTTCTTC.

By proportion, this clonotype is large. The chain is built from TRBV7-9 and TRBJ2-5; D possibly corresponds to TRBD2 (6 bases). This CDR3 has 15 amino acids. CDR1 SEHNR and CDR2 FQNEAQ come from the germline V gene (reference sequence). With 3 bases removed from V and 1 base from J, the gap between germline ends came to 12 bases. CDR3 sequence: CASSFYRDFQETQYF. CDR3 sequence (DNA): TGTGCCAGCAGCTTCTACCGGGACTTCCAAGAGACCCAGTACTTC.

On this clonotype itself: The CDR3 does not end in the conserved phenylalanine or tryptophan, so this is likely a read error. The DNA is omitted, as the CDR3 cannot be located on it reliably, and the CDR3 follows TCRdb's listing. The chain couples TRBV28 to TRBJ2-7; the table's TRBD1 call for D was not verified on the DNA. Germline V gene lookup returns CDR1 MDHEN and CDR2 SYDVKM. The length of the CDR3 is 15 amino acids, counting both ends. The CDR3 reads CASRPQGNYGYTFGS.

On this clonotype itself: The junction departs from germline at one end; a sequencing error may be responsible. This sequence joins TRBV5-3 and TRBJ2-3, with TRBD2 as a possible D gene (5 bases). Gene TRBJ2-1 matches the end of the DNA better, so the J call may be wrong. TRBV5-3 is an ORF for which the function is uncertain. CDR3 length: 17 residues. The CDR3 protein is CASSLMKRLGSYNEQFF. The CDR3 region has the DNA TGTGCCAGCAGCTTAATGAAGCGGTTAGGCTCCTACAATGAGCAGTTCTTC.

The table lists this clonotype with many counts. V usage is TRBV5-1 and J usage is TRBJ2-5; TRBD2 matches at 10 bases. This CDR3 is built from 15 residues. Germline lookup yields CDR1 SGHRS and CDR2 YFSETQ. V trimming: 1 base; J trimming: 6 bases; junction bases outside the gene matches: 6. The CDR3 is CASSLISGGTQTQYF. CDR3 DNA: TGCGCCAGCAGCTTGATTAGCGGGGGGACGCAGACCCAGTACTTC. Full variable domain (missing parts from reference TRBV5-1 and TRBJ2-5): KAGVTQTPRYLIKTRGQQVTLSCSPISGHRSVSWYQQTPGQGLQFLFEYFSETQRNKGNFPGRFSGRQFSNSRSEMNVSTLELGDSALYLCASSLISGGTQTQYFGPGTRLLVL.

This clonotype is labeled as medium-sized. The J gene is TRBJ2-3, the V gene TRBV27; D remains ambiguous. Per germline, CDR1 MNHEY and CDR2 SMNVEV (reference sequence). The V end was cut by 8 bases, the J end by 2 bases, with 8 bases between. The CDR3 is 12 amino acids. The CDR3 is CASRTPTDTQYF. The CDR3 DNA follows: TGTGCCAGCCGCACCCCCACAGATACGCAGTATTTT.

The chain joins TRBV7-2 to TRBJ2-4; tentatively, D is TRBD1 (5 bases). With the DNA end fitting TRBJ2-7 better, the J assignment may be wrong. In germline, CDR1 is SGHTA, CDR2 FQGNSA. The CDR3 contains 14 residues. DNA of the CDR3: TGTGCCAGCAGCTTAGCCGCAGGGAACTACGAGCAGTACTTC. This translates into CASSLAAGNYEQYF.

The DNA of the CDR3 is TGTGCCAGCAGTTTCGGGGATAAACAAGAGACCCAGTACTTC. Translating it yields CASSFGDKQETQYF. This sequence joins TRBV12-3 or TRBV12-4 and TRBJ2-1; a possible D gene is TRBD2 (5 bases). The DNA end lines up better with TRBJ2-5; the J call may be wrong. The CDR3 is 14 residues long.

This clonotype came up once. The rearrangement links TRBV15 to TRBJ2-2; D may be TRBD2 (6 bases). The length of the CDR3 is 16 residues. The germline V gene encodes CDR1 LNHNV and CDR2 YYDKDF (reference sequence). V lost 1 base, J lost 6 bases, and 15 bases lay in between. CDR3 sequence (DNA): TGTGCCACCAGCAGAGGAGGAGGGACGAATCCCGGGGAGCTGTTTTTT. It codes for CATSRGGGTNPGELFF. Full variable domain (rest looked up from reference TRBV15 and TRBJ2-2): DAMVIQNPRYQVTQFGKPVTLSCSQTLNHNVMYWYQQKSSQAPKLLFHYYDKDFNNEADTPDNFQSRRPNTSFCFLDIRSPGLGDTAMYLCATSRGGGTNPGELFFGEGSRLTVL.

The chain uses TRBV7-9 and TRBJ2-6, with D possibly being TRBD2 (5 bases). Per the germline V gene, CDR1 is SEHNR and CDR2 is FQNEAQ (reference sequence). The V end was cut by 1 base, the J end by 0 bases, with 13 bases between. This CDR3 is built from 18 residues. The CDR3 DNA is TGTGCCAGCAGCTTAGTAGGGAGACCCGCCTCTGGGGCCAACGTCCTGACTTTC. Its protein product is CASSLVGRPASGANVLTF.

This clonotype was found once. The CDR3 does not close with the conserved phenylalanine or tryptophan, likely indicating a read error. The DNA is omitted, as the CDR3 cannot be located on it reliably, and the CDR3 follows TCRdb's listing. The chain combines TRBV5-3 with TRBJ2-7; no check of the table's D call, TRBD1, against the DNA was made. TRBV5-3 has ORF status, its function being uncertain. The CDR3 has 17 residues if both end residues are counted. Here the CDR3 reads CASSLPDRDIYGYTFGS.

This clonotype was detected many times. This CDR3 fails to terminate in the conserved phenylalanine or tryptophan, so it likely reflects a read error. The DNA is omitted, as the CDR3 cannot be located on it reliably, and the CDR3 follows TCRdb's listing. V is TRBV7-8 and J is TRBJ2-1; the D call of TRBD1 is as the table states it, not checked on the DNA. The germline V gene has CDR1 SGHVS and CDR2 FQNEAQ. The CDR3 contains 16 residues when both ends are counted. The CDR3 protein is CASSLGQGNYGYTFGS.